Listed here are 30 T cell receptor beta chains from one sample, sequenced in a study of blood T cell repertoires in COVID-19 (dated by TCRdb to 2019 to 2021). The library relied on the immunoSEQ multiplex PCR assay. TCRdb's version of the immuneACCESS table is confined to in-frame rearrangements and falls short of the full clone set. An unresolved V gene accounts for under half of the shortfall where checked; the remainder is of unknown origin. Across this sample there are 200,000 to 250,000 clones, with less than 90% seen only once. Clones ranked in the top ten supply 3.1% of the sample. Sequences were obtained from PBMCs or T cells enriched from blood (not recorded which). Receptors originate from a woman aged 50 to 65 in a cohort exposed to, infected with or recovered from COVID-19 (not recorded which).

The V gene is TRBV5-6, the J gene TRBJ1-1; 9 bases are shared with TRBD1. Germline V gene lookup returns CDR1 SGHDT and CDR2 YYEEEE. The CDR3 spans 13 residues. The J segment lost 4 bases and the V segment lost 4 bases, leaving 2 bases of the junction unmatched. The CDR3 sequence: CASSATGGTEAFF. CDR3 sequence (DNA): TGTGCCAGCAGCGCGACAGGGGGCACTGAAGCTTTCTTT.

The chain is built from TRBV4-1 and TRBJ2-4; possible D gene TRBD1, 6 bases. V shed 4 bases and J shed 0 bases, with 16 bases lying between them. Looked up from germline, CDR1 is MGHRA and CDR2 is YSYEKL. CDR3 length: 17 residues. CDR3 sequence reads: CASSLPGQQLAKNIQYF. For the CDR3, the DNA is TGCGCCAGCAGCCTCCCCGGACAGCAGCTAGCCAAAAACATTCAGTACTTC.

The chain carries TRBV7-2 and TRBJ2-7, with 14 positions matching TRBD2. The V segment lost 5 bases and the J segment 4 bases; nucleotides outside the gene matches: 13. CDR1 and CDR2 from the germline V gene are SGHTA and FQGNSA. The CDR3 is made up of 18 amino acids. The CDR3 region is CASSTGKTSGGARYEQYF. The CDR3 coding sequence is TGTGCCAGCAGCACTGGGAAGACTAGCGGGGGGGCCAGGTACGAGCAGTACTTC.

The V call is TRBV12-3 or TRBV12-4, the J call TRBJ1-3, with D hard to call. The CDR3 has 11 amino acids. Trimming shortened V by 3 bases and J by 9 bases, and 6 bases separated the two germline ends. The CDR3 DNA follows: TGTGCCAGCAGTTTCACTCGCACCATATATTTT. It is translated as CASSFTRTIYF.

The rearrangement links TRBV3-1 (or the pseudogene TRBV3-2) to TRBJ2-5, with 7 bases fitting TRBD2. CDR3 length equals 14 residues. V shed 4 bases and J 1 base; nucleotides not matched to a gene: 3. In germline, CDR1 is LGHDT, CDR2 YNNKEL (reference sequence). The CDR3, as DNA: TGTGCCAGCAGCCGAAGACTAGCCCAAGAGACCCAGTACTTC. Translating gives CASSRRLAQETQYF.

The CDR3 spells CARSPASGGATESEQFF. The CDR3 DNA reads TGTGCCAGAAGCCCGGCGAGCGGGGGGGCTACGGAAAGTGAGCAGTTCTTC. The chain uses TRBV7-5 and TRBJ2-1; no DNA check was done on the table's D call, TRBD2. TRBV7-5 is recorded as a pseudogene. The length of the CDR3 is 17 residues.

With regard to this clone: One end of the junction varies from germline; a read error may be responsible. The rearrangement uses TRBV7-9 and TRBJ1-2; D possibly corresponds to TRBD1 (6 bases). The CDR3 runs to 14 residues. Germline assignment: CDR1 SEHNR and CDR2 FQNEAQ (reference sequence). CDR3 protein: CASSVAGANYGYTF. CDR3 sequence (DNA): TGTGCCAGCAGCGTAGCAGGGGCTAACTATGGCTACACCTTC.

The CDR3 bases are TGTGCCAGCAGTTTACGATGGGGACTAGGTAACTATGGCTACACCTTC. This gives the protein CASSLRWGLGNYGYTF. The chain couples TRBV27 to TRBJ1-2; the D gene is possibly TRBD1 (5 bases). The CDR3 consists of 16 residues. The V gene's germline CDR1 is MNHEY and CDR2 SMNVEV (reference sequence). The V end lost 2 bases, the J end lost 1 base, and 14 bases lay between the germline ends.

DNA of the CDR3: TGCGCCAGCAGCTTGGCCAGAAATGAAAAACTGTTTTTT. This codes for CASSLARNEKLFF. This rearrangement joins TRBV5-1 to TRBJ1-4; D remains unclear. This CDR3 has 13 residues. Trimming removed 0 bases from V and 5 bases from J, with 5 bases in between. Germline loops: CDR1 SGHRS, CDR2 YFSETQ. Full variable domain (missing parts from reference TRBV5-1 and TRBJ1-4): KAGVTQTPRYLIKTRGQQVTLSCSPISGHRSVSWYQQTPGQGLQFLFEYFSETQRNKGNFPGRFSGRQFSNSRSEMNVSTLELGDSALYLCASSLARNEKLFFGSGTQLSVL.

The chain's CDR3 is CASSPRDRKSYEQYF. The CDR3 region has the DNA TGTGCCAGCAGCCCCCGGGACAGGAAATCCTACGAGCAGTACTTC. The chain couples TRBV3-1 (or the pseudogene TRBV3-2) to TRBJ2-7; TRBD1 matches at 8 bases. The CDR3 has 15 residues. The ends lost 4 bases at V and 1 base at J; junction bases unmatched: 6. The V gene's germline CDR1 is LGHDT and CDR2 YNNKEL (reference sequence).

This clone was picked up one time. J is TRBJ2-1 and V is TRBV19, with 11 bases aligning to TRBD2. The CDR3 totals 18 residues. The V gene end was trimmed by 3 bases and the J gene end by 4 bases; junction bases not matched to a gene: 11. The germline CDR1 and CDR2 sequences are LNHDA and SQIVND (reference sequence). Written as DNA, the CDR3 is TGTGCCAGTAGTATGAACCACCTAGCGGGGGGACGATACAATGAGCAGTTCTTC. Amino acids: CASSMNHLAGGRYNEQFF.

CDR3 DNA sequence: TGTGCCAGCAGCCCCCGGGTGGCGGGCTCCTACGAGCAGTACTTC. Translation: CASSPRVAGSYEQYF. This chain connects TRBV7-2 to TRBJ2-7, with D perhaps TRBD2 (5 bases). Germline V gives CDR1 SGHTA, CDR2 FQGNSA. This CDR3 comprises 15 residues. Trimming pared 5 bases from V and 0 bases from J, leaving 14 bases between.

V usage is TRBV2 and J usage is TRBJ2-7, with D possibly being TRBD1 (6 bases). Looked up from germline, CDR1 is SNHLY and CDR2 is FYNNEI. The CDR3 consists of 14 residues. V lost 4 bases and J 0 bases, leaving 10 bases between the germline ends. The CDR3 region has the DNA TGTGCCAGCAGTGCCGGGACATTCTCCTACGAGCAGTACTTC. This codes for CASSAGTFSYEQYF.

The chain joins TRBV5-6 to TRBJ2-3; weak D call: TRBD1 (6 bases). This CDR3 is built from 16 residues. Per germline, CDR1 SGHDT and CDR2 YYEEEE. Trimming took 3 bases from V and 1 from J, leaving 15 bases between them. CDR3 sequence (DNA): TGTGCCAGCAGCTGGGGGATGAAGGGGGGCACAGATACGCAGTATTTT. Translated: CASSWGMKGGTDTQYF.

This chain joins TRBV7-6 and TRBJ1-3; 7 bases line up with TRBD1. J was trimmed by 1 base and V by 3 bases; bases with no gene match: 6. From germline, CDR1 is SGHVS and CDR2 FNYEAQ. The CDR3 has 16 residues. The CDR3 reads CASSLGTGQSGNTIYF. The CDR3 DNA reads as TGTGCCAGCAGCTTGGGGACGGGACAGTCTGGAAACACCATATATTTT.

V is TRBV7-9 and J is TRBJ2-1, with 7 positions matching TRBD1. V shed 1 base and J 5 bases; nucleotides not matched to a gene: 8. Germline loops: CDR1 SEHNR, CDR2 FQNEAQ (reference sequence). There are 16 residues in the CDR3. CDR3 sequence reads: CASSLGGGHSHNEQFF. Here the CDR3 DNA reads TGTGCCAGCAGCTTAGGAGGGGGCCATTCCCACAATGAGCAGTTCTTC.

J is TRBJ1-2 and V is TRBV7-9; TRBD1 matches 8 bases. V lost 5 bases to trimming and J lost 4 bases; unmatched junction nucleotides: 12. This CDR3 comprises 16 residues. From germline, CDR1 is SEHNR and CDR2 FQNEAQ (reference sequence). As DNA, the CDR3 is TGTGCCAGCAGCCCAATGACAGGGGAAGGATTCTATGGCTACACCTTC. Protein sequence: CASSPMTGEGFYGYTF.

The V gene is TRBV27, the J gene TRBJ1-1; perhaps TRBD1 as D (5 bases). The germline CDR1 and CDR2 sequences are MNHEY and SMNVEV (reference sequence). With 6 bases removed from V and 1 base from J, the gap between germline ends came to 15 bases. CDR3 length equals 15 residues. CDR3 amino acids: CASSPGRGGNTEAFF. CDR3 coding DNA: TGTGCCAGCAGCCCCGGGCGGGGGGGGAACACTGAAGCTTTCTTT.

This rearrangement joins TRBV21-1 to TRBJ2-2; TRBD1, the D gene given by the table, was not confirmed from the DNA. TRBV21-1 is a pseudogene segment. This CDR3 is 21 amino acids long. The CDR3 loop is CASSKGQERDTQRVNTGELFF. For the CDR3, the DNA is TGTGCCAGCAGCAAAGGCCAGGAACGGGACACCCAAAGGGTGAACACCGGGGAGCTGTTTTTT.

The chain recombines TRBV9 with TRBJ2-1; 10 bases align to TRBD2. CDR3 length: 15 amino acids. V lost 0 bases, J lost 6 bases, and 3 bases stayed unmatched. Germline loops: CDR1 SGDLS, CDR2 YYNGEE. The CDR3 DNA follows: TGTGCCAGCAGCGTAGCTAGCGGGGGTTTCAATGAGCAGTTCTTC. Translated: CASSVASGGFNEQFF.

This chain connects TRBV12-3 or TRBV12-4 to TRBJ2-2, with 8 bases fitting TRBD1. CDR3 length: 13 amino acids. The V and J ends lost 6 bases and 6 bases, in that order; junction bases with no gene match: 3. The CDR3 sequence is CASRETGAGELFF. The DNA for the CDR3 is TGTGCCAGCAGGGAGACAGGGGCCGGGGAGCTGTTTTTT.

The rearrangement uses TRBV2 and TRBJ1-1; D gene ambiguous. V lost 6 bases and J lost 0, with 14 bases in between. CDR1 is SNHLY, CDR2 FYNNEI, per germline. The CDR3 contains 15 residues. The CDR3: CASRLRTGLNTEAFF. CDR3 nucleotide sequence: TGTGCCAGCAGGCTAAGGACGGGATTGAACACTGAAGCTTTCTTT. The full variable domain, its missing parts supplied by reference TRBV2 and TRBJ1-1, is EPEVTQTPSHQVTQMGQEVILRCVPISNHLYFYWYRQILGQKVEFLVSFYNNEISEKSEIFDDQFSVERPDGSNFTLKIRSTKLEDSAMYFCASRLRTGLNTEAFFGQGTRLTVV.

The chain employs TRBV30 and TRBJ2-7; 8 nucleotides agree with TRBD1. Germline assignment: CDR1 GTSNPN and CDR2 SVGIG (reference sequence). CDR3 size: 13 residues. With 3 bases clipped from V and 4 bases from J, the junction kept 5 bases outside the gene matches. DNA for the CDR3: TGTGCCTGGAGCCGACAGGGGACTTACGAGCAGTACTTC. Translated, it gives CAWSRQGTYEQYF.

The chain recombines TRBV30 with TRBJ1-5, with 9 bases fitting TRBD1. CDR1 GTSNPN and CDR2 SVGIG come from the germline V gene (reference sequence). V lost 0 bases, J lost 6 bases, and 9 bases stayed unmatched. CDR3 size: 16 residues. The CDR3 nucleotides read TGTGCCTGGAGTGTATTTGGACAGGGGTTGGTTCAGCCCCAGCATTTT. Its translation: CAWSVFGQGLVQPQHF.

This clone was seen just once. CDR3 sequence: CASSMTGRNYGYTF. The CDR3 DNA reads TGTGCCAGTAGTATGACAGGGAGGAACTATGGCTACACCTTC. This sequence joins TRBV19 and TRBJ1-2; 7 bases fit TRBD1. Germline loops: CDR1 LNHDA, CDR2 SQIVND (reference sequence). Trimming took 3 bases from V and 2 from J; bases not matched to a gene: 3. The CDR3 has 14 residues.

The chain links TRBV5-1 to TRBJ1-5; 7 bases line up with TRBD1. CDR1 SGHRS and CDR2 YFSETQ come from the germline V gene. J was trimmed by 2 bases and V by 4 bases; bases with no gene match: 3. The CDR3 consists of 14 residues. The CDR3: CASSQGVGNQPQHF. The CDR3 region has the DNA TGCGCCAGCAGCCAGGGGGTTGGCAATCAGCCCCAGCATTTT.

The J gene is TRBJ2-7, the V gene TRBV27; the match to TRBD2 covers 11 bases. V was clipped by 4 bases and J by 0 bases; unmatched bases: 2. Germline V gives CDR1 MNHEY, CDR2 SMNVEV (reference sequence). The CDR3 runs 15 residues. This chain's CDR3 is CASSYLAGGSYEQYF. In nucleotides, the CDR3 is TGTGCCAGCAGTTACCTAGCGGGGGGCTCCTACGAGCAGTACTTC.

The chain carries TRBV18 and TRBJ1-1; D not resolved. The length of the CDR3 is 11 residues. V shed 8 bases and J shed 8 bases, with 12 bases lying between them. Germline V lookup: CDR1 KGHSH, CDR2 LQKENI. The CDR3: CASDQRLEAFF. The CDR3 coding sequence is TGTGCCAGCGATCAGCGACTCGAAGCTTTCTTT.

The rearrangement uses TRBV18 and TRBJ1-3, with D possibly matching TRBD1 (5 bases). Germline-derived CDR1 and CDR2 are KGHSH and LQKENI. The germline V and J ends were trimmed by 0 bases and 8 bases, with 11 bases remaining between them. CDR3 length: 14 residues. This CDR3 is CASSPPIRGDTIYF. The CDR3 region has the DNA TGTGCCAGCTCACCACCGATCCGGGGGGACACCATATATTTT.

The genes are TRBV29-1 and TRBJ1-5, with D uncertain. Germline V gene sequence: CDR1 SQVTM, CDR2 ANQGSEA. This CDR3 comprises 13 residues. CDR3 sequence: CSVKEGGNQPQHF. Written as DNA, the CDR3 is TGCAGTGTAAAGGAGGGAGGCAATCAGCCCCAGCATTTT.